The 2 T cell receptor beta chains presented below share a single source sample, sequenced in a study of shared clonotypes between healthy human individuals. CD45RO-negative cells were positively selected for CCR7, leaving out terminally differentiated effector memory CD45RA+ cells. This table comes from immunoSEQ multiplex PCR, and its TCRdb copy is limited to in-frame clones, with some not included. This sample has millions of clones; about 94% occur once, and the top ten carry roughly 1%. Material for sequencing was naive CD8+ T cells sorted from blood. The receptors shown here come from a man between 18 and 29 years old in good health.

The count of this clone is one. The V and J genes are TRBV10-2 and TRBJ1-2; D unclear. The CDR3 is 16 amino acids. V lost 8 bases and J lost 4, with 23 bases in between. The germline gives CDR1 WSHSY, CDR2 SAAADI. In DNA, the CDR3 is TGCGCCAGCTTATGGGTACTCGATCGAGAGGGCTATGGCTACACCTTC. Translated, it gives CASLWVLDREGYGYTF.

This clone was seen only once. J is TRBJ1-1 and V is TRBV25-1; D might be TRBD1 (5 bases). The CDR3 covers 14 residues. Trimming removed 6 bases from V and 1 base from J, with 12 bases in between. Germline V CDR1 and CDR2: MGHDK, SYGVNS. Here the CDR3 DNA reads TGTGCCAGCAGAACTCGGGGACCGAACACTGAAGCTTTCTTT. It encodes CASRTRGPNTEAFF.